The rows below give T cell receptor beta chains drawn from one sample of a study of technical replicates of blood from several donors. TCRdb keeps only in-frame clones here, not all; method: immunoSEQ multiplex PCR. Of about 64,000 clones listed, 86% are singletons. The sample comprised PBMCs. The receptors were gathered from a human donor in good health. Some clones in this sample may be carry-over from other donors' samples. Both conserved end residues are part of each CDR3. The order of the fields is D gene, V gene, J gene, clone size, CDR3 protein, CDR3 DNA. A D gene is named only where the DNA matches it firmly. Clone size appears in some rows only: once, few, many, or a class for an expanded clone.

.,TRBV21-1,TRBJ2-7,.,CASGQSLTYEQYF,TGTGCCAGCGGTCAGTCGCTTACCTACGAGCAGTACTTC
TRBD2,TRBV4-3,TRBJ2-7,.,CASSQIAGPAYEQYF,TGCGCCAGCAGCCAAATAGCGGGACCGGCCTACGAGCAGTACTTC
.,TRBV5-4,TRBJ1-2,.,CASTPPSGYGYTF,TGTGCCAGCACTCCCCCGTCCGGCTATGGCTACACCTTC
TRBD2,TRBV14,TRBJ2-7,.,CASSQWRASGGITQSYEQYF,TGTGCCAGCAGCCAATGGCGGGCTAGCGGGGGAATCACTCAATCCTACGAGCAGTACTTC
TRBD1,TRBV19,TRBJ1-5,.,CASSIRDRGGNQPQHF,TGTGCCAGTAGTATCCGGGACAGGGGTGGCAATCAGCCCCAGCATTTT
.,TRBV7-8,TRBJ2-1,.,CASSPYTGLLNEQFF,TGTGCCAGCAGCCCCTACACGGGACTTTTAAATGAGCAGTTCTTC
TRBD2,TRBV25-1,TRBJ2-2,.,CASSHAAGVSTGELFF,TGTGCCAGCAGTCACGCTGCGGGAGTATCCACCGGGGAGCTGTTTTTT
TRBD1,TRBV7-2,TRBJ1-5,.,CASSLMTGGNQPQHF,TGTGCCAGCAGCTTGATGACAGGGGGCAATCAGCCCCAGCATTTT
.,TRBV7-9,TRBJ2-7,.,CASSSWDTSYEQYF,TGTGCCAGCAGCAGCTGGGACACCTCCTACGAGCAGTACTTC
TRBD2,TRBV7-8,TRBJ2-7,few,CASSFLAVSSYEQYF,TGTGCCAGCAGCTTCCTAGCGGTTAGCTCCTACGAGCAGTACTTC
.,TRBV4-1,TRBJ2-7,.,CASSQVPRVSYEQYF,TGCGCCAGCAGCCAAGTGCCCAGGGTATCCTACGAGCAGTACTTC
TRBD1,TRBV5-6,TRBJ2-3,.,CASSHRGRRDTQYF,TGTGCCAGCAGCCACAGGGGGCGCAGAGATACGCAGTATTTT
TRBD1,TRBV5-6,TRBJ1-5,once,CASSIDRGQPQHF,TGTGCCAGCAGCATCGACAGGGGTCAGCCCCAGCATTTT
.,TRBV18,TRBJ1-5,.,CASSLPGSNQPQHF,TGTGCCAGCTCCCTCCCGGGTAGCAATCAGCCCCAGCATTTT
TRBD2,TRBV10-1,TRBJ2-5,.,CASSEREGFETQYF,TGCGCCAGCAGTGAGCGGGAGGGCTTCGAGACCCAGTACTTC
.,TRBV5-4,TRBJ2-7,.,CASSLGAVQYF,TGTGCCAGCAGCTTGGGAGCTGTGCAGTACTTC
.,TRBV7-8,TRBJ2-2,.,CASSRGMSGELFF,TGTGCCAGCAGCCGCGGGATGTCCGGGGAGCTGTTTTTT
TRBD1,TRBV2,TRBJ1-1,many,CASVDFRDRGRLTEAFF,TGTGCCAGCGTAGACTTCCGGGACAGGGGGCGATTGACTGAAGCTTTCTTT
TRBD1,TRBV5-5,TRBJ2-7,.,CASSRTGGEQYF,TGTGCCAGCAGCCGGACAGGGGGCGAGCAGTACTTC
TRBD1,TRBV10-3,TRBJ2-5,.,CAISESTTGAETQYF,TGTGCCATCAGTGAGTCCACGACAGGGGCGGAGACCCAGTACTTC
.,TRBV7-2,TRBJ2-1,once,CASSLGAWSSYNEQFF,TGTGCCAGCAGCTTAGGCGCCTGGAGCTCCTACAATGAGCAGTTCTTC
TRBD2,TRBV5-1,TRBJ2-2,.,CASSWGLAVLHTGELFF,TGCGCCAGCAGCTGGGGACTAGCGGTACTACACACCGGGGAGCTGTTTTTT
TRBD1,TRBV5-1,TRBJ2-3,once,CASSLGGTGRGDTQYF,TGCGCCAGCAGCTTGGGGGGGACAGGGCGAGGAGATACGCAGTATTTT